These T cell receptor beta chains were read from a single sample in a study of blood T cell repertoires in COVID-19. Sequenced by immunoSEQ multiplex PCR; TCRdb stores in-frame clones only, minus some. The profile shows some 170,000 clones, 65% to 90% of them singletons. The sequenced material came from PBMCs or T cells enriched from blood (not recorded which). Source of these receptors: a man aged 45 to 65 who had recovered from COVID-19. The CDR3 runs from the conserved cysteine through the conserved F or W. A D gene is named only where the DNA matches it firmly. Where a row states a size, it is once, few, many or the class of an expanded clone; other rows omit it.

clone_size,j_call,v_call,cdr3_length,d_call,cdr3_aa,cdr3_nt
-,TRBJ2-7,TRBV24-1,15,TRBD1,CATSDSGTGAYEQYF,TGTGCCACCAGTGATTCCGGGACAGGGGCCTACGAGCAGTACTTC
-,TRBJ1-2,TRBV28,15,-,CASSLGLGDAYGYTF,TGTGCCAGCAGTTTAGGCCTCGGGGATGCCTATGGCTACACCTTC
-,TRBJ1-3,TRBV3-1/TRBV3-2,15,-,CASSQGQGFHNTIYF,TGTGCCAGCAGCCAAGGTCAGGGTTTTCATAACACCATATATTTT
-,TRBJ1-1,TRBV6-5,15,-,CASSYSSQGSTEAFF,TGTGCCAGCAGTTACTCCTCCCAGGGAAGCACTGAAGCTTTCTTT
-,TRBJ2-3,TRBV7-9,17,-,CASSPFGSGPSTDTQYF,TGTGCCAGCAGCCCTTTCGGCTCAGGGCCTAGCACAGATACGCAGTATTTT
-,TRBJ2-3,TRBV3-1/TRBV3-2,16,TRBD2,CASRPSGGARTDTQYF,TGTGCCAGCAGACCTAGCGGGGGGGCTCGCACAGATACGCAGTATTTT
-,TRBJ1-1,TRBV9,14,-,CASSSVPMNTEAFF,TGTGCCAGCAGCTCGGTCCCCATGAACACTGAAGCTTTCTTT
-,TRBJ1-3,TRBV7-9,16,TRBD1,CASSLGQGNSGNTIYF,TGTGCCAGCAGCTTGGGACAGGGGAACTCTGGAAACACCATATATTTT
once,TRBJ1-1,TRBV3-1/TRBV3-2,13,-,CASSSQRNTEAFF,TGTGCCAGCAGCTCACAGAGAAACACTGAAGCTTTCTTT
-,TRBJ1-2,TRBV3-1/TRBV3-2,13,TRBD1,CASSRDRGGGYTF,TGTGCCAGCAGCCGCGACAGGGGAGGAGGCTACACCTTC
-,TRBJ2-4,TRBV5-5,20,-,CASSLAPGRVEWETKNIQYF,TGTGCCAGCAGCTTGGCCCCGGGCAGGGTGGAATGGGAAACCAAAAACATTCAGTACTTC
-,TRBJ1-3,TRBV3-1/TRBV3-2,15,-,CASSQRGQGGNTIYF,TGTGCCAGCAGCCAACGTGGGCAGGGAGGAAACACCATATATTTT
-,TRBJ1-2,TRBV10-3,16,TRBD1,CAISDSGTGGSYGYTF,TGTGCCATCAGTGACTCCGGGACAGGGGGATCCTATGGCTACACCTTC
-,TRBJ1-1,TRBV6-1,14,-,CASSELRSLSEAFF,TGTGCCAGCAGTGAGCTTCGGAGCTTGTCAGAAGCTTTCTTT
-,TRBJ1-5,TRBV19,19,TRBD1,CASSPLPGQGSFSNQPQHF,TGTGCCAGTAGTCCCCTACCGGGACAGGGGTCCTTTAGCAATCAGCCCCAGCATTTT
-,TRBJ2-3,TRBV15,16,TRBD2,CATSRGLAVSTDTQYF,TGTGCCACCAGCAGGGGTCTAGCGGTTAGCACAGATACGCAGTATTTT
-,TRBJ1-1,TRBV5-1,15,-,CASSPRTEMNTEAFF,TGCGCCAGCAGCCCAAGGACAGAGATGAACACTGAAGCTTTCTTT
-,TRBJ2-7,TRBV3-1/TRBV3-2,15,-,CASSQEWSPSYEQYF,TGTGCCAGCAGCCAAGAGTGGAGTCCTTCCTACGAGCAGTACTTC
-,TRBJ2-3,TRBV28,15,TRBD2,CASSLIGGATDTQYF,TGTGCCAGCAGTTTAATCGGGGGGGCCACAGATACGCAGTATTTT
-,TRBJ2-7,TRBV7-3,14,TRBD1,CASSDGDRDGEQYF,TGTGCCAGCAGCGATGGGGACAGGGACGGCGAGCAGTACTTC
-,TRBJ2-7,TRBV6-5,16,TRBD1,CASSYHLDRAPYEQYF,TGTGCCAGCAGTTACCATCTGGACAGGGCGCCTTACGAGCAGTACTTC
-,TRBJ1-1,TRBV3-1/TRBV3-2,13,TRBD1,CASSQATGTEAFF,TGTGCCAGCAGCCAAGCGACAGGGACTGAAGCTTTCTTT
-,TRBJ1-5,TRBV2,13,TRBD1,CASSGQGRWPQHF,TGTGCCAGCAGCGGACAGGGGAGGTGGCCCCAGCATTTT
once,TRBJ1-2,TRBV29-1,14,-,CSVPSEGVNYGYTF,TGCAGCGTTCCTTCGGAGGGCGTGAACTATGGCTACACCTTC
-,TRBJ1-6,TRBV30,16,TRBD1,CAWKMGQGLWNSPLHF,TGTGCCTGGAAGATGGGACAGGGATTGTGGAATTCACCCCTCCACTTT